The sequence of this T cell receptor (beta chain) was determined in a study of Tregs in tolerant kidney transplant recipients. General study results and limits: No direct test of biological reproducibility was done here.

Unstimulated Tregs (CD4+CD25+CD127-) and CD4+CD25- non-Tregs were sorted from PBMCs. About this clone: Its cognate antigen is unknown.

The assay was immunoSEQ multiplex PCR, and TCRdb's table has in-frame clones only and misses some. The data hold approximately 43,000 clones, with 91% observed a single time. Germline CDR1 reads LNHDA; CDR2 reads SQIVND (reference sequence). Deletions cut 3 bases from V and 5 bases from J, with 16 bases between. The CDR3 is 15 amino acids. The sequenced material came from Tregs from blood. This sequence was found in a human donor in good health. This rearrangement joins TRBV19 to TRBJ1-2; D is possibly TRBD1 (6 bases). This CDR3 is CASSISPGQSYGYTF. The CDR3 DNA follows: TGTGCCAGTAGTATTTCTCCGGGACAAAGTTATGGCTACACCTTC.